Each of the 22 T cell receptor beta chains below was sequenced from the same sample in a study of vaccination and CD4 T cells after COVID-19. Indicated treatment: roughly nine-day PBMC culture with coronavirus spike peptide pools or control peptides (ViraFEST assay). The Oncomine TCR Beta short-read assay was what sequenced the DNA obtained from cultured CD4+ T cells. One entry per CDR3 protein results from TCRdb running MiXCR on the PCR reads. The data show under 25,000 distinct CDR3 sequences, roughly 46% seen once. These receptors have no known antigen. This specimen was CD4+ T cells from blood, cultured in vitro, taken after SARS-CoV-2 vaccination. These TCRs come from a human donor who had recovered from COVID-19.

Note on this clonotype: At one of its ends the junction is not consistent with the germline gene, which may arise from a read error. CDR3 loop: CTTSRVLGGRVGEQYF. The CDR3 nucleotides read TGTACCACCAGCAGGGTTCTGGGCGGGAGAGTGGGGGAGCAGTACTTC. The chain joins TRBV15 to TRBJ2-7; 7 bases align to TRBD2. Germline assignment: CDR1 LNHNV and CDR2 YYDKDF (reference sequence). The CDR3 length is 16 residues. The full variable domain, with the rest looked up from reference TRBV15 and TRBJ2-7, is DAMVIQNPRYQVTQFGKPVTLSCSQTLNHNVMYWYQQKSSQAPKLLFHYYDKDFNNEADTPDNFQSRRPNTSFCFLDIRSPGLGDTAMYLCTTSRVLGGRVGEQYFGPGTRLTVT.

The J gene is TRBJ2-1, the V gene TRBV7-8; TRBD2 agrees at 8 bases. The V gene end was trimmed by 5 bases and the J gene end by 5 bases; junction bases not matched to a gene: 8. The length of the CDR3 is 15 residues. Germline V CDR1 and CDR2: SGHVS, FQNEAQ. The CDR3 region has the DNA TGTGCCAGCAGCCAGTCGGGGACTAGGAACAATGAGCAGTTCTTC. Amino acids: CASSQSGTRNNEQFF.

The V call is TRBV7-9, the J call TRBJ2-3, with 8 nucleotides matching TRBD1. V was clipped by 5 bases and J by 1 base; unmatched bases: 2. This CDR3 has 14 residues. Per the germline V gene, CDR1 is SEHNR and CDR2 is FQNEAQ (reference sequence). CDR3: CASSQTGGTDTQYF. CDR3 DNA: TGTGCCAGCAGCCAGACAGGGGGCACAGATACGCAGTATTTT.

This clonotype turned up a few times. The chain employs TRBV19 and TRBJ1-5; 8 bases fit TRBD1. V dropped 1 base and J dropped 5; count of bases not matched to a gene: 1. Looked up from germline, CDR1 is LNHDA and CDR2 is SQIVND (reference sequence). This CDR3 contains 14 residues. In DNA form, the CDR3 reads TGTGCCAGTAGTATAGGGACAGGGTATCAGCCCCAGCATTTT. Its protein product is CASSIGTGYQPQHF.

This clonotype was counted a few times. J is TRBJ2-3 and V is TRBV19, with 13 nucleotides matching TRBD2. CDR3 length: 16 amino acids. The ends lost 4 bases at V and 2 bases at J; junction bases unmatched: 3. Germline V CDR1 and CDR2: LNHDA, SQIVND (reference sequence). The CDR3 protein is CASSTLAGGITDTQYF. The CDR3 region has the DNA TGTGCCAGTAGTACACTAGCGGGAGGGATCACAGATACGCAGTATTTT.

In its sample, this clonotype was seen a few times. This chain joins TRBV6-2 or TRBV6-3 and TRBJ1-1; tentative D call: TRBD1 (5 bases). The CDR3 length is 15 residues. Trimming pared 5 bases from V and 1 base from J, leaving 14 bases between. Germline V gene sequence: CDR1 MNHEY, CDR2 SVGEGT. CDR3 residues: CASSNAGVGNTEAFF. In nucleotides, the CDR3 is TGTGCCAGCAGTAACGCGGGGGTAGGGAACACTGAAGCTTTCTTT.

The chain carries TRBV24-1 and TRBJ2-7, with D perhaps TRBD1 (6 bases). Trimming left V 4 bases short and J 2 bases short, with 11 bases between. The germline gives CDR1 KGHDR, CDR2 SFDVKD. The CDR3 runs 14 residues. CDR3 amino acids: CATSDPDRPYEQYF. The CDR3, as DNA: TGTGCCACCAGTGACCCGGACAGACCCTACGAGCAGTACTTC.

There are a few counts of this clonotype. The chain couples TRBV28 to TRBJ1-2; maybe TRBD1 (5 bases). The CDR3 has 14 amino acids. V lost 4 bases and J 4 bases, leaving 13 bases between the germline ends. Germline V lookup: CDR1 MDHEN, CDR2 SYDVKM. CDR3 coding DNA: TGTGCCAGCAGTTACCCGGGACGGACCTATGGCTACACCTTC. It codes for CASSYPGRTYGYTF.

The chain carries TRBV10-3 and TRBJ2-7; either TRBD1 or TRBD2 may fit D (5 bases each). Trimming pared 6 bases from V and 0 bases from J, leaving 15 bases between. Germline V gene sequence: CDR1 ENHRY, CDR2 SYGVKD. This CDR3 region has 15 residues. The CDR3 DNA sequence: TGTGCCATCAGGGGGGACCGAACCAGCTCCTACGAGCAGTACTTC. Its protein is CAIRGDRTSSYEQYF.

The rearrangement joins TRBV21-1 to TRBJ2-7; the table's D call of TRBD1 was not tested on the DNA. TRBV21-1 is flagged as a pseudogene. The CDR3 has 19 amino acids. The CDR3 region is CAGLMTQGGGGACSYEQYF. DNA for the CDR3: TGTGCCGGCCTCATGACGCAAGGGGGCGGGGGGGCCTGCTCCTACGAGCAGTACTTC.

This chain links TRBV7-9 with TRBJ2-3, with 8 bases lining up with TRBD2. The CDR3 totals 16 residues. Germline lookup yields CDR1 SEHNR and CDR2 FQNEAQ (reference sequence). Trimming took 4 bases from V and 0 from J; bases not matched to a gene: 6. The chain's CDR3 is CASSSSGGVSTDTQYF. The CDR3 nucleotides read TGTGCCAGCAGCTCAAGCGGGGGCGTTAGCACAGATACGCAGTATTTT.

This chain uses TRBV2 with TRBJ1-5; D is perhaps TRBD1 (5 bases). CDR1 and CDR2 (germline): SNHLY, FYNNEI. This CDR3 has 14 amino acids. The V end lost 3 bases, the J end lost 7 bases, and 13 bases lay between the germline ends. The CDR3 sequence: CASSEAGYGQPQHF. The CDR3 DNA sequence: TGTGCCAGCAGTGAGGCAGGGTATGGCCAGCCCCAGCATTTT.

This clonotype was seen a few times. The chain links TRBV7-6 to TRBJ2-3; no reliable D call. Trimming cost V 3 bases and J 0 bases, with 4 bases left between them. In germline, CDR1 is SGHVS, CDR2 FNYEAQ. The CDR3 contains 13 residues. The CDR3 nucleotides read TGTGCCAGCAGCTTCGGGAGCACAGATACGCAGTATTTT. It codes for CASSFGSTDTQYF.

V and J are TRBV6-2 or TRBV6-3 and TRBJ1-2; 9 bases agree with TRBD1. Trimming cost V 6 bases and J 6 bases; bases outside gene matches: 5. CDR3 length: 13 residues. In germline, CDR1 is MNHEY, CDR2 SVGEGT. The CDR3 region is CASRKTGGNGYTF. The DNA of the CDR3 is TGTGCCAGCAGGAAAACAGGGGGCAATGGCTACACCTTC.

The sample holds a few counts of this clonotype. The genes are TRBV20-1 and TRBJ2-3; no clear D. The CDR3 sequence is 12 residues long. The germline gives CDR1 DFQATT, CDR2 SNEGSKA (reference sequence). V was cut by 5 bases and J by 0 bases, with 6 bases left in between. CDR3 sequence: CSAPTSTDTQYF. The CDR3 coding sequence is TGCAGTGCTCCGACTAGCACAGATACGCAGTATTTT.

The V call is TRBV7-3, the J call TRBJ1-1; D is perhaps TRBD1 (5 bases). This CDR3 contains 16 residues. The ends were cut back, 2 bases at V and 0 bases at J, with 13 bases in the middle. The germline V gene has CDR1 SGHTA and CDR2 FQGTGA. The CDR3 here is CASSLGQGTVNTEAFF. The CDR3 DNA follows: TGTGCCAGCAGCTTAGGGCAGGGTACGGTGAACACTGAAGCTTTCTTT.

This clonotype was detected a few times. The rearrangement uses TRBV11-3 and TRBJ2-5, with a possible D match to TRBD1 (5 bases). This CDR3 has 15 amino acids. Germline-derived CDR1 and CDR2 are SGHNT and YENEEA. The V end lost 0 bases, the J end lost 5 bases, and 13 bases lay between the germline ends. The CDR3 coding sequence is TGTGCCAGCAGCTTAGACAGCAGGGTACGGGAGACCCAGTACTTC. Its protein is CASSLDSRVRETQYF.

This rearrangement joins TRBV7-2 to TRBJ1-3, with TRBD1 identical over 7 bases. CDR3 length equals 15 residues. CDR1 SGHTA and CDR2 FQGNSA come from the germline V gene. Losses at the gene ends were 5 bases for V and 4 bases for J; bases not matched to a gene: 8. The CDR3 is CASSNRQGAGNTIYF. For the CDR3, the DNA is TGTGCCAGCAGCAACCGACAGGGAGCCGGAAACACCATATATTTT.

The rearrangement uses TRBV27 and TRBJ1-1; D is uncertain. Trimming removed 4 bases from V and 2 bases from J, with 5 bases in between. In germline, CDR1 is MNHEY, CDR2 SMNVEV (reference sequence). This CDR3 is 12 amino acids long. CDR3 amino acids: CASSSANTEAFF. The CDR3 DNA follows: TGTGCCAGCAGTTCTGCCAACACTGAAGCTTTCTTT.

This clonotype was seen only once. CDR3 in amino acids: CASSLGEKGYTF. In DNA form, the CDR3 reads TGTGCCAGCAGTTTGGGGGAAAAGGGCTACACCTTC. The chain has TRBV28 and TRBJ1-2; possibly TRBD1 for D (5 bases). Germline CDR1 and CDR2: MDHEN and SYDVKM. Trimming stripped 3 bases from V and 8 bases from J, with 10 bases between. The CDR3 is 12 residues long.

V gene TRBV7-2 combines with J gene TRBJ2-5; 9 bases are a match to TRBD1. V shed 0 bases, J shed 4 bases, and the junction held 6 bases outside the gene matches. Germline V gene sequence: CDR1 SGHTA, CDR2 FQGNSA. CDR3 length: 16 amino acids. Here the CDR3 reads CASSLAGTGSAETQYF. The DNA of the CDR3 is TGTGCCAGCAGCTTAGCCGGGACAGGGAGCGCAGAGACCCAGTACTTC. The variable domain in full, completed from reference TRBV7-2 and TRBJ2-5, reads GAGVSQSPSNKVTEKGKDVELRCDPISGHTALYWYRQSLGQGLEFLIYFQGNSAPDKSGLPSDRFSAERTGGSVSTLTIQRTQQEDSAVYLCASSLAGTGSAETQYFGPGTRLLVL.

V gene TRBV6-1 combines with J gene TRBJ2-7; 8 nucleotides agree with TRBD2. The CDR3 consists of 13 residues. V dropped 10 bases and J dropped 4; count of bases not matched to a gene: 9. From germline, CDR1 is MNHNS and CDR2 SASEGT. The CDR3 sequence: CATSAGEYYEQYF. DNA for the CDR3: TGTGCCACGTCAGCGGGAGAATATTACGAGCAGTACTTC.